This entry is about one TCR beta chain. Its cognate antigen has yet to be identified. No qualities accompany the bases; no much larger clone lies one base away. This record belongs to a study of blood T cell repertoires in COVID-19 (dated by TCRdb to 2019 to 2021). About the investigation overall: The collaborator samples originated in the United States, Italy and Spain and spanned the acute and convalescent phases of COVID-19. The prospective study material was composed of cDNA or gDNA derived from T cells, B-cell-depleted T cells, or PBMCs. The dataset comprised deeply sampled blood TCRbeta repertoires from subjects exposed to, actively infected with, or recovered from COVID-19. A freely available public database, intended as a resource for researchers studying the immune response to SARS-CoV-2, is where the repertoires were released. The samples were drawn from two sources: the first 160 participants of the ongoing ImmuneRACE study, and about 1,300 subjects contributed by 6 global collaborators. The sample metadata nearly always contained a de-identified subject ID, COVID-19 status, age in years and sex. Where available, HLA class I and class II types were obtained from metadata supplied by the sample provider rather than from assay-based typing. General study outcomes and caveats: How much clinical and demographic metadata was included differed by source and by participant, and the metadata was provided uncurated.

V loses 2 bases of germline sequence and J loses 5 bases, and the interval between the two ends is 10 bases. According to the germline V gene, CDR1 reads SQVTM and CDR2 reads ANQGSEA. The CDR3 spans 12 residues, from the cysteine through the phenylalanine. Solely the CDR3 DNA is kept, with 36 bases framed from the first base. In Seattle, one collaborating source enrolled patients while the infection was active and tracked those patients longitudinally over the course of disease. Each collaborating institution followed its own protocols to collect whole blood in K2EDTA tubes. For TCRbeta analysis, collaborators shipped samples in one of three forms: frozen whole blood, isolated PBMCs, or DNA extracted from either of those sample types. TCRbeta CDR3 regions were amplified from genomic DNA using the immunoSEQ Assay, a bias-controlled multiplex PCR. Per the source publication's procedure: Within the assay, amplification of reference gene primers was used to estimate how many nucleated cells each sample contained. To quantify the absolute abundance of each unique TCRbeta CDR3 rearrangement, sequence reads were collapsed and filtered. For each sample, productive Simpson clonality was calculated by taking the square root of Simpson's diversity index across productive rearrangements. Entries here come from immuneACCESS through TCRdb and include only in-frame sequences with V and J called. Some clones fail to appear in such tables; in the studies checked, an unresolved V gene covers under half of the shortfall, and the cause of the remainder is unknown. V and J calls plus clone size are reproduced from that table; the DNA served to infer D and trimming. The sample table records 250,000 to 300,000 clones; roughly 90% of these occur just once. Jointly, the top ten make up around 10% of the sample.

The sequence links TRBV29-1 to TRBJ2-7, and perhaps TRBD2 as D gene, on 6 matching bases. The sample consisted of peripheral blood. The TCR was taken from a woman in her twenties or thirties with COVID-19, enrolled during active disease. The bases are TGCAGCGTTGAACTAGCGTGGGACGAGCAGTACTTC. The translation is CSVELAWDEQYF.